Reported below is one TCR beta chain. The target antigen is unknown. Individual cDNA molecules were tagged with unique molecular identifiers. In TCRdb, the 5' RACE reads were re-called with MiXCR into one record per CDR3 protein. Seen here are around 60,000 distinct CDR3 sequences, approximately 11% observed once, and the top ten hold more than 8.5%. These data are taken from a study of early T cells in non-severe SARS-CoV-2 infection. Turning to the study itself: Bulk RNA from unsorted whole blood was sequenced; chains were unpaired.

The study's findings and limits: Anti-spike CD8 responses were favored in VDJdb matching, and private and CD4 specificities were missed.

Trimming removed 5 bases from V and 15 bases from J; junction bases left unmatched: 13. This CDR3 comprises 13 residues. Germline CDR1 reads SGHVS; CDR2 reads FQNEAQ. The TCR was taken from an adult who was a healthcare worker with PCR-confirmed SARS-CoV-2 infection or an uninfected control (not recorded which). The sample comprised whole blood. The chain couples TRBV7-8 to TRBJ2-1; 7 bases match TRBD2. In nucleotides, the CDR3 is TGTGCCAGCAGCCGGGACTACCTCATTGGGGGGTTCTTC. Protein product: CASSRDYLIGGFF.